This passage covers 9 T cell receptor beta chains from one sample sequenced in a study of T cell changes during pregnancy in multiple sclerosis. Some clones are missing from TCRdb's copy, which holds only in-frame ones; the method was immunoSEQ multiplex PCR. The data hold about 22,000 clones, with approximately 91% observed a single time. Sequenced material: CD4+ T cells from peripheral blood mononuclear cells, taken after pregnancy. These receptor sequences come from a female donor in good health, enrolled as a control in a pregnancy study.

This clone has only one observation. The chain joins TRBV5-4 to TRBJ1-4, with 10 bases aligning to TRBD1. V shed 4 bases and J 7 bases; nucleotides not matched to a gene: 4. CDR3 length: 14 residues. Germline CDR1 and CDR2: SGHNT and YYREEE (reference sequence). The CDR3 is CASSTRDRGEKLFF. For the CDR3, the DNA is TGTGCCAGCAGCACCCGGGACAGGGGTGAAAAACTGTTTTTT.

Notes on this clone: Sequence at one end of the junction differs from germline and may be a read error. This CDR3 is CASSRTKPGPGNSEAFF. The DNA of the CDR3 is TGTGCCAGCAGCCGCACCAAGCCAGGACCGGGGAACAGTGAAGCTTTCTTT. The chain joins TRBV5-4 to TRBJ1-1; D not certain. The length of the CDR3 is 17 residues. Looked up from germline, CDR1 is SGHNT and CDR2 is YYREEE (reference sequence).

This clone was detected only once. The CDR3 DNA follows: TGTGCCAGCAGCTTACCGGGCAGGGGTGCCTACGAGCAGTACTTC. Translated: CASSLPGRGAYEQYF. The rearrangement uses TRBV7-9 and TRBJ2-7; D perhaps matches TRBD1 (6 bases). CDR3 size: 15 residues. V dropped 2 bases and J dropped 2 bases, with 13 bases sitting between them. Germline assignment: CDR1 SEHNR and CDR2 FQNEAQ (reference sequence).

Remarks on this clone: Germline is not matched at one junction end, which may reflect a read error. V and J are TRBV6-6 and TRBJ2-5, with D maybe TRBD1 (5 bases). Judging by the DNA end, TRBJ2-7 fits better; the J call may be wrong. Per the germline V gene, CDR1 is MNHNY and CDR2 is SVGAGI (reference sequence). The CDR3 spans 13 residues. The chain's CDR3 is CASSYLTEYEQYF. The CDR3 nucleotides read TGTGCCAGCAGCTACTTGACAGAATACGAGCAGTACTTC.

This clone occurred once. The chain is built from TRBV18 and TRBJ1-5; maybe TRBD1 (5 bases). This CDR3 has 14 residues. Looked up from germline, CDR1 is KGHSH and CDR2 is LQKENI. Between the trimmed V and J ends, which lost 2 bases and 8 bases, there was a span of 13 bases. The CDR3 sequence is CASSPGAQMKPQHF. CDR3 bases: TGTGCCAGCTCACCAGGGGCACAAATGAAGCCCCAGCATTTT.

The chain is built from TRBV30 and TRBJ2-3, with D perhaps TRBD1 (5 bases). CDR3 length: 12 amino acids. Deletions cut 2 bases from V and 4 bases from J, with 7 bases between. Germline assignment: CDR1 GTSNPN and CDR2 SVGIG (reference sequence). Here the CDR3 reads CAWSPRADTQYF. CDR3 sequence (DNA): TGTGCCTGGAGTCCCAGGGCAGATACGCAGTATTTT.

CDR3 in amino acids: CASRSQGGQGGEQYF. As DNA, the CDR3 is TGTGCCAGCAGGTCCCAAGGGGGGCAGGGGGGCGAGCAGTACTTC. The chain employs TRBV2 and TRBJ2-7; TRBD1 is a possible D gene (7 bases). Germline V gene lookup returns CDR1 SNHLY and CDR2 FYNNEI. The CDR3 extends over 15 amino acids. V lost 6 bases to trimming and J lost 6 bases, with 21 bases between them.

The V gene is TRBV2, the J gene TRBJ2-5; possibly TRBD1 for D (5 bases). CDR1 is SNHLY, CDR2 FYNNEI, per germline. V was trimmed by 6 bases and J by 2 bases, leaving 19 bases between them. The CDR3 has 16 amino acids. The CDR3 nucleotides are TGTGCCAGCAGAACAAACCTACAGGCCCTACAAGAGACCCAGTACTTC. Its translation is CASRTNLQALQETQYF.

V is TRBV27 and J is TRBJ2-3; D may be TRBD2 (5 bases). CDR1 MNHEY and CDR2 SMNVEV come from the germline V gene (reference sequence). The CDR3 sequence is 13 residues long. The V and J ends lost 3 bases and 3 bases respectively, with 7 bases between them. CDR3 sequence reads: CASSFGKTDTQYF. CDR3 DNA: TGTGCCAGCAGTTTCGGGAAAACAGATACGCAGTATTTT.